This T cell receptor (beta chain) stems from a study of graft-versus-host responses after intestinal transplantation. For the study at large: Every recipient underwent anti-thymocyte globulin induction, then tacrolimus and steroids for two to four years. General observations from the study: Early post-transplant HvG declines showed an association with peak circulating GvH clone levels.

The assay was immunoSEQ multiplex PCR, and TCRdb's table has in-frame clones only and misses some. The table lists approximately 70,000 clones, around 90% of them singletons. A word on this clone: Its matching antigen is unknown.

With V trimmed by 2 bases and J by 2 bases, 3 bases remained unmatched. This CDR3 contains 14 residues. CDR1 is MNHEY and CDR2 is SVGAGI in the germline V gene. The rearrangement uses TRBV6-5 and TRBJ2-7; 7 positions agree with TRBD2. The clonotype was recovered from a human patient who received an intestinal transplant, so some T cells may come from the graft donor. The material sequenced was bone marrow, taken 700 to 750 days after intestinal transplantation. The DNA for the CDR3 is TGTGCCAGCAGTTACACTGGACTAGCCTACGAGCAGTACTTC. Translation gives CASSYTGLAYEQYF.